A single sample is the source of the 15 T cell receptor beta chains below, sequenced in a study of T cells in Graves' hyperthyroidism and ophthalmopathy. TCR beta CDR3 regions were amplified from RNA. A first-round RT-PCR of the TCR CDR3 used the HTBI primer set. TCRdb itself ran the multiplex PCR reads through MiXCR, one entry per CDR3 protein. Of about 640,000 distinct CDR3 sequences in the sample, around 21% were seen once. The material sequenced was blood. The origin of the receptors is a man aged 25-40 years with Graves' ophthalmopathy.

This clonotype was counted once. This sequence joins TRBV7-2 and TRBJ2-1; tentatively, D is TRBD2 (6 bases). Looked up from germline, CDR1 is SGHTA and CDR2 is FQGNSA. This CDR3 contains 12 residues. V gave up 7 bases and J gave up 8 bases, with 12 bases separating them. The CDR3 nucleotides are TGTGCCAGCATCTCCTGGGAGGATGAGCAGTTCTTC. It specifies CASISWEDEQFF.

This CDR3 reads CASSPLQGNRKNIQYF. In DNA form, the CDR3 reads TGTGCCAGCTCACCACTACAGGGGAACAGGAAAAACATTCAGTACTTC. The genes are TRBV18 and TRBJ2-4, with 7 bases identical to TRBD1. The CDR3 sequence is 16 residues long. Trimming removed 1 base from V and 4 bases from J; junction bases left unmatched: 7. The V gene's germline CDR1 is KGHSH and CDR2 LQKENI.

The chain employs TRBV2 and TRBJ2-4, with D possibly TRBD2 on 7 matching bases. This CDR3 has 17 residues. V was cut by 6 bases and J by 1 base, with 19 bases left in between. Per germline, CDR1 SNHLY and CDR2 FYNNEI. The CDR3 reads CASRRPRAGAAKNIQYF. The CDR3 DNA reads TGTGCCAGCAGGCGTCCTCGGGCGGGGGCGGCCAAAAACATTCAGTACTTC. The variable domain in full, completed from reference TRBV2 and TRBJ2-4, reads EPEVTQTPSHQVTQMGQEVILRCVPISNHLYFYWYRQILGQKVEFLVSFYNNEISEKSEIFDDQFSVERPDGSNFTLKIRSTKLEDSAMYFCASRRPRAGAAKNIQYFGAGTRLSVL.

This clonotype was counted between two and nine times. The chain recombines TRBV6-1 with TRBJ2-2, with TRBD2 matching 7 bases. CDR1 is MNHNS and CDR2 is SASEGT in the germline V gene. The CDR3 is 15 amino acids. Unmatched junction bases numbered 5, after V lost 7 bases and J lost 0 bases. CDR3 amino acids: CASTPLAANTGELFF. CDR3 sequence (DNA): TGTGCCAGCACCCCCCTAGCGGCGAACACCGGGGAGCTGTTTTTT.

A single count supports this clonotype. A much more abundant neighbour one base away suggests this may be a read error. The chain employs TRBV6-2 or TRBV6-3 and TRBJ2-1; tentative D call: TRBD1 (5 bases). From germline, CDR1 is MNHEY and CDR2 SVGEGT. This CDR3 region has 13 residues. Written as DNA, the CDR3 is TGTGCCAGCAGTTACTCGGGGCTAGGTGAGCAGTCCTTC. As protein: CASSYSGLGEQSF.

This clonotype was detected ten times or more. The chain recombines TRBV11-2 with TRBJ2-7; maybe TRBD1 (5 bases). Germline V gene lookup returns CDR1 SGHAT and CDR2 FQNNGV. The CDR3 loop spans 14 amino acids. Trimming stripped 3 bases from V and 2 bases from J, with 11 bases between. CDR3 DNA: TGTGCCAGCAGCTTGTCGACAGCTCCCTACGAGCAGTACTTC. Its translation is CASSLSTAPYEQYF.

Regarding this clonotype: Given a much more abundant clone one base away, this may be a read error. The rearrangement links TRBV20-1 to TRBJ2-5; D unresolved. CDR1 and CDR2 from the germline V gene are DFQATT and SNEGSKA (reference sequence). The CDR3 is made up of 11 amino acids. With 2 bases removed from V and 4 bases from J, the gap between germline ends came to 5 bases. CDR3 loop: CSARPLETQYF. CDR3 DNA sequence: TGCAGTGCTAGACCCCTAGAGACCCAGTACTTC.

The sample holds a few counts of this clonotype. The V and J genes are TRBV19 and TRBJ2-5; tentative D call: TRBD2 (7 bases). The germline V gene has CDR1 LNHDA and CDR2 SQIVND (reference sequence). V was cut by 4 bases and J by 5 bases, with 14 bases left in between. The CDR3 contains 14 residues. The CDR3 bases are TGTGCCAGTAGTAAATGGGGGGGGCAGGAGACCCAGTACTTC. Protein sequence: CASSKWGGQETQYF. Filled out from reference TRBV19 and TRBJ2-5, the complete variable domain reads DGGITQSPKYLFRKEGQNVTLSCEQNLNHDAMYWYRQDPGQGLRLIYYSQIVNDFQKGDIAEGYSVSREKKESFPLTVTSAQKNPTAFYLCASSKWGGQETQYFGPGTRLLVL.

The chain has TRBV20-1 and TRBJ1-5; D is ambiguous. V lost 3 bases and J lost 0, with 9 bases in between. From germline, CDR1 is DFQATT and CDR2 SNEGSKA (reference sequence). CDR3 length equals 14 residues. The CDR3 protein is CSASYSYSNQPQHF. CDR3 nucleotide sequence: TGCAGTGCTAGCTACAGCTATAGCAATCAGCCCCAGCATTTT.

V usage is TRBV20-1 and J usage is TRBJ2-7; D gene uncertain. V lost 0 bases and J 7 bases, leaving 10 bases between the germline ends. Germline V gene data show CDR1 as DFQATT and CDR2 as SNEGSKA (reference sequence). The length of the CDR3 is 12 residues. This CDR3 reads CSARDLPLEQYF. The CDR3 region has the DNA TGCAGTGCTAGAGACTTGCCCCTGGAGCAGTACTTC.

In this sample, this clonotype turned up a few times. V is TRBV27 and J is TRBJ2-1; 8 positions match TRBD1. The CDR3 consists of 17 residues. The V segment lost 5 bases and the J segment 1 base; nucleotides outside the gene matches: 10. The germline gives CDR1 MNHEY, CDR2 SMNVEV (reference sequence). CDR3 sequence (DNA): TGTGCCAGCAGTCCGTCGCGAGGGACAGGATCCTACAATGAGCAGTTCTTC. Amino acids: CASSPSRGTGSYNEQFF.

In this sample, this clonotype turned up a few times. The V and J genes are TRBV9 and TRBJ2-7; weak D call: TRBD2 (6 bases). Trimming shortened V by 4 bases and J by 0 bases, and 17 bases separated the two germline ends. From germline, CDR1 is SGDLS and CDR2 YYNGEE. The CDR3 sequence is 16 residues long. The CDR3: CASSPEEGKSSYEQYF. The CDR3 coding sequence is TGTGCCAGCAGCCCAGAGGAGGGAAAGAGCTCCTACGAGCAGTACTTC.

Only a few counts were recorded for this clonotype. J is TRBJ2-5 and V is TRBV5-5, with unresolved D. V was trimmed by 2 bases and J by 2 bases, leaving 13 bases between them. This CDR3 contains 15 residues. Per germline, CDR1 SGHKS and CDR2 YYEKEE (reference sequence). Here the CDR3 reads CASSLGPLGQETQYF. CDR3 sequence (DNA): TGTGCCAGCAGCTTAGGACCTCTAGGGCAAGAGACCCAGTACTTC.

This chain links TRBV14 with TRBJ2-4; D call uncertain. V was clipped by 0 bases and J by 7 bases, with 10 bases between them. Germline V CDR1 and CDR2: SGHDN, FVKESK. CDR3 length equals 14 residues. The CDR3 DNA sequence: TGTGCCAGCAGCCAAGAAGACGATTTGAACATTCAGTACTTC. Its protein product is CASSQEDDLNIQYF.

The V and J genes are TRBV10-3 and TRBJ2-6; D is unresolved. CDR1 and CDR2 (germline): ENHRY, SYGVKD. The CDR3 loop spans 13 amino acids. Trimming removed 7 bases at V and 2 bases at J, with 6 bases between. CDR3 loop: CAITFTGANVLTF. The CDR3 bases are TGTGCCATCACCTTCACTGGGGCCAACGTCCTGACTTTC.